Shown below are 10 T cell receptor beta chains from a single sample sequenced in a study of CD8+ T cells in alopecia areata. Reverse transcribed after extraction, RNA yielded cDNA as the sequencing template. Using immunoSEQ multiplex PCR, the repertoire was profiled, and TCRdb retains in-frame clones only, with some absent. The sample carries over 90,000 clones, less than 70% recorded once. Sequencing used CD4+ T cells sorted from blood. Receptors originate from a human donor in good health.

V is TRBV30 and J is TRBJ2-1; perhaps D is TRBD1 or TRBD2 (7 bases each). Germline V CDR1 and CDR2: GTSNPN, SVGIG (reference sequence). This CDR3 spans 12 amino acids. V shed 0 bases and J shed 15 bases, with 15 bases lying between them. Here the CDR3 DNA reads TGTGCCTGGAGTGTAAGCGGGGCAGGGGGGTTCTTC. This sequence encodes CAWSVSGAGGFF.

The gene calls are TRBV29-1 and TRBJ1-1; 7 bases align to TRBD1. The germline gives CDR1 SQVTM, CDR2 ANQGSEA. Unmatched junction bases numbered 12, after V lost 8 bases and J lost 0 bases. This CDR3 comprises 15 residues. CDR3 bases: TGCAGCTTCTCAGGGGGGAGGTGGATGAACACTGAAGCTTTCTTT. Its translation is CSFSGGRWMNTEAFF.

The rearrangement joins TRBV7-9 to TRBJ2-1; 7 bases map to TRBD1. Germline trimming cut 5 bases from V and 6 bases from J; bases unmatched to any gene: 7. CDR1 SEHNR and CDR2 FQNEAQ come from the germline V gene (reference sequence). CDR3 length equals 14 residues. The CDR3 DNA reads TGTGCCAGCAGCCAGTTGGGACAGAGCAATGAGCAGTTCTTC. Translation gives CASSQLGQSNEQFF.

The rearrangement links TRBV6-6 to TRBJ2-7; 8 nucleotides line up with TRBD2. Germline assignment: CDR1 MNHNY and CDR2 SVGAGI (reference sequence). The CDR3 totals 15 residues. Losses at the gene ends were 2 bases for V and 4 bases for J; bases not matched to a gene: 7. CDR3 DNA sequence: TGTGCCAGCAGTTACGAGGCGGGGGGACCGTACGAGCAGTACTTC. As protein: CASSYEAGGPYEQYF.

This chain links TRBV5-1 with TRBJ1-1; maybe TRBD1 (5 bases). The CDR3 loop spans 13 amino acids. CDR1 and CDR2 (germline): SGHRS, YFSETQ. With 6 bases removed from V and 11 bases from J, the gap between germline ends came to 20 bases. CDR3 in amino acids: CASTLAAGKEAFF. DNA for the CDR3: TGCGCCAGCACCCTCGCGGCAGGGAAGGAGGCTTTCTTT. The full variable domain, rest sourced from reference TRBV5-1 and TRBJ1-1, is KAGVTQTPRYLIKTRGQQVTLSCSPISGHRSVSWYQQTPGQGLQFLFEYFSETQRNKGNFPGRFSGRQFSNSRSEMNVSTLELGDSALYLCASTLAAGKEAFFGQGTRLTVV.

The chain is built from TRBV9 and TRBJ2-6; 9 bases align to TRBD1. Germline V gene sequence: CDR1 SGDLS, CDR2 YYNGEE. The CDR3 covers 15 residues. V shed 6 bases, J shed 3 bases, and the junction held 4 bases outside the gene matches. CDR3 region: CASKTGGNGANVLTF. CDR3 coding DNA: TGTGCCAGCAAAACAGGGGGCAATGGGGCCAACGTCCTGACTTTC.

This chain uses TRBV4-1 with TRBJ1-2; TRBD1 aligns across 8 bases. The CDR3 is 15 residues long. Germline V lookup: CDR1 MGHRA, CDR2 YSYEKL. V gave up 4 bases and J gave up 4 bases; unmatched junction bases: 8. The CDR3 reads CASSRGQGPLYGYTF. CDR3 bases: TGCGCCAGCAGCCGTGGACAGGGCCCCCTCTATGGCTACACCTTC.

The chain combines TRBV7-9 with TRBJ2-5, with 12 bases identical to TRBD2. This CDR3 contains 17 residues. The V segment lost 3 bases and the J segment 5 bases; nucleotides outside the gene matches: 10. Germline CDR1 and CDR2: SEHNR and FQNEAQ (reference sequence). The CDR3 region has the DNA TGTGCCAGCAGCTTCGGTCTAGCGGGGGGGCCTGGGGAGACCCAGTACTTC. This translates into CASSFGLAGGPGETQYF.

This clone was observed a handful of times. The V and J genes are TRBV7-2 and TRBJ1-2, with D possibly being TRBD1 (6 bases). CDR1 and CDR2 (germline): SGHTA, FQGNSA. There are 16 residues in the CDR3. V was pared by 1 base and J by 4 bases, with 16 bases between. For the CDR3, the DNA is TGTGCCAGCAGCTTAGGTAGCTCGGGGGCAACCTATGGCTACACCTTC. This codes for CASSLGSSGATYGYTF.

V usage is TRBV5-1 and J usage is TRBJ2-7, with D tentatively TRBD1 (7 bases). Trimming pared 1 base from V and 5 bases from J, leaving 13 bases between. The CDR3 runs 14 residues. Germline lookup yields CDR1 SGHRS and CDR2 YFSETQ. CDR3 loop: CASSLSAGGNEQYF. The CDR3 nucleotides are TGCGCCAGCAGCTTGTCGGCAGGGGGGAACGAGCAGTACTTC.